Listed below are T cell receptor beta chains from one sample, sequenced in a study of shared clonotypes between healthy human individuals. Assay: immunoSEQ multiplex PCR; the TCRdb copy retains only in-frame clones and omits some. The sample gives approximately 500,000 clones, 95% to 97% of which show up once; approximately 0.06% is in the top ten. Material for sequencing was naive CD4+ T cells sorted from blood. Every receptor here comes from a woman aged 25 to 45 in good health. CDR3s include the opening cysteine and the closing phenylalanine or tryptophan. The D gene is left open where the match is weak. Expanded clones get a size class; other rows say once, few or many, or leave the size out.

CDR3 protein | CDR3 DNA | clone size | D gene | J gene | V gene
CASSVVSGGAGYGYTF | TGTGCCAGCAGCGTCGTGAGTGGGGGCGCGGGCTATGGCTACACCTTC | - | - | TRBJ1-2 | TRBV28
CASSLVAGDTEAFF | TGCGCCAGCAGCTTGGTGGCAGGGGACACTGAAGCTTTCTTT | - | - | TRBJ1-1 | TRBV5-1
CASSRTNYGYTF | TGTGCCAGCAGCCGAACTAACTATGGCTACACCTTC | - | - | TRBJ1-2 | TRBV14
CASTKPQGRDGYGYTF | TGTGCCAGCACCAAACCCCAGGGTCGAGATGGCTATGGCTACACCTTC | - | - | TRBJ1-2 | TRBV6-6
CASSSPGRMNTEAFF | TGTGCCAGCAGTTCACCGGGACGCATGAACACTGAAGCTTTCTTT | - | - | TRBJ1-1 | TRBV27
CASRNSGGTEAFF | TGTGCCAGCAGGAACTCCGGCGGCACTGAAGCTTTCTTT | - | - | TRBJ1-1 | TRBV7-3
CAISQGGGNQPQHF | TGTGCCATCAGTCAGGGAGGGGGCAATCAGCCCCAGCATTTT | - | - | TRBJ1-5 | TRBV10-3
CASSIPAGAYNEQFF | TGTGCCAGCAGTATCCCAGCGGGAGCCTACAATGAGCAGTTCTTC | - | TRBD2 | TRBJ2-1 | TRBV27
CASSGQTSRETQYF | TGCGCCAGCAGCGGGCAGACTAGTAGGGAGACCCAGTACTTC | - | - | TRBJ2-5 | TRBV5-1
CASSEALLRTGSYEQYF | TGTGCCAGCAGTGAAGCGCTTCTTCGGACGGGCTCCTACGAGCAGTACTTC | - | - | TRBJ2-7 | TRBV2
CASRLAGGYNEQFF | TGCGCCAGCCGGCTAGCGGGAGGATACAATGAGCAGTTCTTC | once | TRBD2 | TRBJ2-1 | TRBV10-2
CAISLEGEYTF | TGTGCCATCAGCCTGGAGGGGGAATACACCTTC | - | - | TRBJ1-2 | TRBV10-3
CASSRVSPNEKLFF | TGTGCCAGCAGCCGGGTCAGTCCTAATGAAAAACTGTTTTTT | - | - | TRBJ1-4 | TRBV14
CASSLRVGQPQHF | TGTGCCAGCAGTTTACGGGTTGGTCAGCCCCAGCATTTT | - | - | TRBJ1-5 | TRBV27
CASSLTSGRDTGELFF | TGCGCCAGCAGCTTGACTAGCGGGAGGGACACCGGGGAGCTGTTTTTT | - | TRBD2 | TRBJ2-2 | TRBV5-1
CASSSDGFAVYNEQFF | TGTGCCAGCAGCTCCGACGGGTTCGCGGTCTACAATGAGCAGTTCTTC | - | - | TRBJ2-1 | TRBV7-9
CASRSTGKYGYTF | TGTGCCAGCAGATCCACAGGGAAATATGGCTACACCTTC | - | - | TRBJ1-2 | TRBV11-2
CASTPAGERYEQYF | TGTGCCAGCACCCCGGCCGGGGAAAGGTACGAGCAGTACTTC | - | - | TRBJ2-7 | TRBV11-3
CASGGRGFYGYTF | TGTGCCAGCGGAGGCCGCGGATTCTATGGCTACACCTTC | - | - | TRBJ1-2 | TRBV6-5
CASSDSAGELFF | TGTGCCAGCAGTGACTCGGCCGGGGAGCTGTTTTTT | - | - | TRBJ2-2 | TRBV6-4
CASSLTSATYEQYF | TGTGCCAGCAGCCTGACTAGCGCGACCTACGAGCAGTACTTC | - | TRBD2 | TRBJ2-7 | TRBV28
CASIQGSRTGELFF | TGTGCCAGCATACAGGGGTCAAGGACCGGGGAGCTGTTTTTT | once | TRBD1 | TRBJ2-2 | TRBV7-9
CASSSASGLREQYF | TGTGCCAGCTCATCGGCTAGCGGGCTGAGGGAGCAGTACTTC | - | TRBD2 | TRBJ2-7 | TRBV18
CASSPRDRAGEQYF | TGTGCCAGCAGCCCCCGGGACAGGGCTGGAGAGCAGTACTTC | - | - | TRBJ2-7 | TRBV21-1